A single TCR beta chain is shown here with its context. Its antigen is not identified. This record belongs to a study of beta chain features in type 1 diabetes. CDR3 length: 15 residues. The germline V gene has CDR1 SGDLS and CDR2 YYNGEE. The V gene lost 4 bases and the J gene lost 0 bases, with 11 bases spanning the gap. Notes on the study in general: In comparison with healthy donors, patients had naive, central memory and Treg TCRB repertoires that appeared more similar. For Type 1 diabetes patients, all four CD4+ subsets carried TCRB CDR3s that were moderately but significantly shorter.

Sequencing targeted expressed TCRB transcripts, as all isolated RNA had been reverse transcribed. The protocol was immunoSEQ multiplex PCR, while the TCRdb copy is restricted to in-frame clones and leaves out a portion. The sample has about 650,000 clones; under 15% are singletons. Source material: naive CD4+ T cells from blood. This clonotype was obtained from a man in his thirties or forties with type 1 diabetes. The gene calls are TRBV9 and TRBJ1-3, with D unclear. The CDR3 bases are TGTGCCAGCAGCCCCGCGGTCACCTCTGGAAACACCATATATTTT. Translated: CASSPAVTSGNTIYF.